The entry that follows covers one T cell receptor beta chain sequence. Antigen specificity is unknown. The source of the sample is a study of T cell repertoires and HLA-DP antigens. Unmatched junction bases numbered 14, after V lost 7 bases and J lost 2 bases. Germline-derived CDR1 and CDR2 are MNHEY and SMNVEV (reference sequence). CDR3 length: 16 amino acids. Data came from immunoSEQ multiplex PCR; TCRdb stores just in-frame clones and leaves some out. The top ten clones hold more than 0.25% of a sample with over 100,000 clones, 80% to 95% of them seen once. The sequence came from a young woman in good health and CMV-seronegative. Material: CD4+ T cells from PBMCs. V gene TRBV27 combines with J gene TRBJ2-7, with TRBD1 identical over 7 bases. The CDR3 nucleotides are TGTGCCAGCACCCCGGGCAGGGGGAGAGGAACCTACGAGCAGTACTTC. Its protein is CASTPGRGRGTYEQYF.